The next 3 T cell receptor beta chains were all read from a single sample in a study of metastatic and nonmetastatic thyroid tumors (dated by TCRdb to 2020 to 2021). Receptors were amplified or captured by PCR. The instrument given in TCRdb is Illumina HiSeq 4000. TCRdb redid the processing of the public reads, applying fastp at Q25 and MiXCR, and retained in-frame beta chains. The sample data list tens of thousands of clones, and about an eighth of these were observed just once. The ten largest clones capture about 10% of the sample. No patient had received any treatment before thyroid surgery. What was sequenced was tumor tissue. These TCRs come from a female donor with papillary thyroid cancer or a benign thyroid nodule (not recorded which). Some clones in this sample may be carry-over from other donors' samples.

Concerning this clone itself: A much larger clone lies one base from this, so it may be a read error. This rearrangement joins TRBV10-2 to TRBJ2-5, with TRBD2 matching 7 bases. Germline loops: CDR1 WSHSY, CDR2 SAAADI. This CDR3 comprises 12 residues. In nucleotides, the CDR3 is TGCACCAGCAGCCCTAGCGGAGAGACCCAGTACTTC. This codes for CTSSPSGETQYF.

There are many counts of this clone. The rearrangement links TRBV6-1 to TRBJ1-1; D ambiguous. The germline gives CDR1 MNHNS, CDR2 SASEGT. V shed 11 bases and J shed 5 bases, with 15 bases lying between them. This CDR3 has 12 residues. Here the CDR3 DNA reads TGTGCCGTTCTCCGTGTGGGGACTGAAGCTTTCTTT. The encoded protein is CAVLRVGTEAFF.

This clone has a count of ten or more. The chain couples TRBV6-1 to TRBJ1-5; D not resolved. The CDR3 is made up of 13 amino acids. Germline lookup yields CDR1 MNHNS and CDR2 SASEGT. V was cut by 5 bases and J by 6 bases, with 11 bases left in between. The CDR3 is CASSWDGTQPQHF. The CDR3 nucleotides read TGTGCCAGCAGTTGGGATGGCACTCAGCCCCAGCATTTT.